These 32 T cell receptor beta chains were all obtained from the same sample, sequenced in a study of siplizumab effects on memory and regulatory T cells. The repertoire was sequenced with immunoSEQ multiplex PCR; TCRdb's copy has only in-frame clones and lacks some. The data contain 70,000 to 95,000 clones, 85% to 90% of them singletons. Sequenced material: CD4+ T cells sorted from blood. Source of these receptors: a human donor in good health.

The chain links TRBV7-2 to TRBJ1-1; D perhaps matches TRBD1 (6 bases). There are 13 residues in the CDR3. Germline-derived CDR1 and CDR2 are SGHTA and FQGNSA. V lost 4 bases to trimming and J lost 3 bases, with 9 bases between them. For the CDR3, the DNA is TGTGCCAGCAGCTCACAGGGATACACTGAAGCTTTCTTT. As protein: CASSSQGYTEAFF.

The J gene is TRBJ1-3, the V gene TRBV7-2; 8 bases map to TRBD1. Looked up from germline, CDR1 is SGHTA and CDR2 is FQGNSA. The V gene end was trimmed by 5 bases and the J gene end by 4 bases; junction bases not matched to a gene: 7. This CDR3 has 15 residues. The CDR3 protein is CASSEDRGTGNTIYF. CDR3 DNA sequence: TGTGCCAGCAGCGAAGACAGGGGCACAGGAAACACCATATATTTT. Together with reference TRBV7-2 and TRBJ1-3, the CDR3 gives the full variable domain: GAGVSQSPSNKVTEKGKDVELRCDPISGHTALYWYRQSLGQGLEFLIYFQGNSAPDKSGLPSDRFSAERTGGSVSTLTIQRTQQEDSAVYLCASSEDRGTGNTIYFGEGSWLTVV.

The V and J genes are TRBV28 and TRBJ2-3, with a possible D match to TRBD2 (6 bases). Germline V gene lookup returns CDR1 MDHEN and CDR2 SYDVKM. The CDR3 extends over 15 amino acids. The germline V and J ends were trimmed by 6 bases and 6 bases, with 19 bases remaining between them. DNA for the CDR3: TGTGCCAGCAGCCCGTTCGGGAGCAGCCGGGATACGCAGTATTTT. It codes for CASSPFGSSRDTQYF. Filled out from reference TRBV28 and TRBJ2-3, the complete variable domain reads DVKVTQSSRYLVKRTGEKVFLECVQDMDHENMFWYRQDPGLGLRLIYFSYDVKMKEKGDIPEGYSVSREKKERFSLILESASTNQTSMYLCASSPFGSSRDTQYFGPGTRLTVL.

This chain links TRBV5-6 with TRBJ1-1; 8 positions match TRBD1. Per germline, CDR1 SGHDT and CDR2 YYEEEE. CDR3 size: 13 residues. V lost 2 bases and J lost 8; bases outside the gene matches: 5. CDR3 coding DNA: TGTGCCAGCAGCTTCCGGGACAGGCAAGAAGCTTTCTTT. Protein sequence: CASSFRDRQEAFF.

The V and J genes are TRBV7-3 and TRBJ2-1; D is perhaps TRBD1 or TRBD2 (6 bases each). The CDR3 has 15 residues. The germline V gene has CDR1 SGHTA and CDR2 FQGTGA. Trimming stripped 3 bases from V and 0 bases from J, with 9 bases between. CDR3 sequence: CASSFGGASYNEQFF. For the CDR3, the DNA is TGTGCCAGCAGCTTCGGGGGCGCCTCCTACAATGAGCAGTTCTTC.

The rearrangement uses TRBV7-9 and TRBJ2-3; 11 bases map to TRBD2. This CDR3 contains 16 residues. Trimming cost V 3 bases and J 4 bases; bases outside gene matches: 6. Germline-derived CDR1 and CDR2 are SEHNR and FQNEAQ (reference sequence). The CDR3 reads CASSFQLAGAPDTQYF. In DNA, the CDR3 is TGTGCCAGCAGCTTTCAACTAGCGGGAGCCCCAGATACGCAGTATTTT.

The V gene is TRBV5-3, the J gene TRBJ1-1; D perhaps matches TRBD1 (6 bases). TRBV5-3 qualifies as an ORF whose function is uncertain. V lost 9 bases to trimming and J lost 1 base, with 7 bases between them. The CDR3 length is 11 residues. DNA of the CDR3: TGTGCCATACAGGGGAACACTGAAGCTTTCTTT. Amino acid sequence: CAIQGNTEAFF.

The chain links TRBV25-1 to TRBJ2-5, with D perhaps matching TRBD2 (5 bases). The CDR3 spans 13 residues. Trimming removed 3 bases from V and 3 bases from J, with 8 bases in between. CDR1 and CDR2 (germline): MGHDK, SYGVNS. This chain's CDR3 is CASSDRGKETQYF. The DNA of the CDR3 is TGTGCCAGCAGTGATCGGGGTAAAGAGACCCAGTACTTC.

This chain uses TRBV25-1 with TRBJ2-3; D is uncertain. The V end was cut by 6 bases, the J end by 6 bases, with 7 bases between. Germline V gene data show CDR1 as MGHDK and CDR2 as SYGVNS. CDR3 length: 11 amino acids. This CDR3 is CASRISDTQYF. In DNA form, the CDR3 reads TGTGCCAGCAGGATTTCGGATACGCAGTATTTT.

The genes are TRBV6-6 and TRBJ1-1, with a tentative D call TRBD1 (6 bases). The V gene's germline CDR1 is MNHNY and CDR2 SVGAGI (reference sequence). This CDR3 is 13 amino acids long. Trimming took off 6 bases at V and 1 base at J, with 9 bases between the two ends. In nucleotides, the CDR3 is TGTGCCAGCAGACCGGGACAGAACACTGAAGCTTTCTTT. Translating gives CASRPGQNTEAFF.

This clone was observed once. The chain joins TRBV5-1 to TRBJ2-3; TRBD2 aligns across 10 bases. The germline CDR1 and CDR2 sequences are SGHRS and YFSETQ. V was clipped by 0 bases and J by 1 base; unmatched bases: 5. This CDR3 contains 17 residues. The CDR3 reads CASSLVPSGRGTDTQYF. The CDR3 DNA reads as TGCGCCAGCAGCTTGGTACCTAGCGGGAGAGGCACAGATACGCAGTATTTT.

This rearrangement joins TRBV5-1 to TRBJ2-6; TRBD1 matches at 7 bases. The ends lost 4 bases at V and 4 bases at J; junction bases unmatched: 8. There are 16 residues in the CDR3. The V gene's germline CDR1 is SGHRS and CDR2 YFSETQ. CDR3: CASSRQGPGGANVLTF. CDR3 nucleotides: TGCGCCAGCAGCCGACAGGGCCCTGGGGGGGCCAACGTCCTGACTTTC.

The V call is TRBV19, the J call TRBJ2-5; 11 bases map to TRBD2. The V gene's germline CDR1 is LNHDA and CDR2 SQIVND (reference sequence). Trimming cost V 6 bases and J 5 bases; bases outside gene matches: 5. There are 14 residues in the CDR3. The CDR3 nucleotides read TGTGCCAGTAGCCGACTAGCGGGAACTGAGACCCAGTACTTC. Translated: CASSRLAGTETQYF.

V gene TRBV18 combines with J gene TRBJ2-7; 9 bases line up with TRBD2. Unmatched junction bases numbered 8, after V lost 2 bases and J lost 6 bases. CDR3 size: 15 residues. Germline values: CDR1 KGHSH, CDR2 LQKENI. The chain's CDR3 is CASSPGLAGAGEQYF. DNA for the CDR3: TGTGCCAGCTCACCAGGATTAGCGGGAGCTGGCGAGCAGTACTTC.

V usage is TRBV4-1 and J usage is TRBJ2-1; 11 positions match TRBD2. The CDR3 has 17 residues. Germline V gene lookup returns CDR1 MGHRA and CDR2 YSYEKL. With V trimmed by 0 bases and J by 10 bases, 11 bases remained unmatched. The CDR3 protein is CASSQDIWGLADQEQFF. CDR3 bases: TGCGCCAGCAGCCAAGATATTTGGGGACTAGCGGACCAGGAGCAGTTCTTC.

The V call is TRBV5-1, the J call TRBJ1-2; D remains ambiguous. The V end was cut by 0 bases, the J end by 7 bases, with 10 bases between. CDR1 and CDR2 (germline): SGHRS, YFSETQ. CDR3 size: 13 residues. The CDR3 loop reads CASSLGDVAGYTF. In DNA form, the CDR3 reads TGCGCCAGCAGCTTGGGCGACGTAGCTGGCTACACCTTC. Together with reference TRBV5-1 and TRBJ1-2, the CDR3 gives the full variable domain: KAGVTQTPRYLIKTRGQQVTLSCSPISGHRSVSWYQQTPGQGLQFLFEYFSETQRNKGNFPGRFSGRQFSNSRSEMNVSTLELGDSALYLCASSLGDVAGYTFGSGTRLTVV.

V gene TRBV6-5 combines with J gene TRBJ1-1; possibly TRBD1 for D (5 bases). Germline values: CDR1 MNHEY, CDR2 SVGAGI. Between the trimmed V and J ends, which lost 5 bases and 9 bases, there was a span of 22 bases. The length of the CDR3 is 15 residues. The CDR3 spells CASSTSTTTATKAFF. The CDR3 DNA follows: TGTGCCAGCAGTACATCAACAACGACAGCAACGAAAGCTTTCTTT.

A note on this clone: The junction departs from germline at one end; a sequencing error may be responsible. The V gene is TRBV7-7, the J gene TRBJ2-7; possibly TRBD2 for D (6 bases). Germline V gene data show CDR1 as SSHAT and CDR2 as FNYEAQ (reference sequence). This CDR3 region has 17 residues. CDR3 in amino acids: CASNIKGSGELSYEQYF. DNA for the CDR3: TGTGCTAGCAACATCAAAGGGTCGGGAGAACTGTCTTACGAGCAGTACTTC. Supplemented by reference TRBV7-7 and TRBJ2-7, the full variable domain reads GAGVSQSPRYKVTKRGQDVTLRCDPISSHATLYWYQQALGQGPEFLTYFNYEAQPDKSGLPSDRFSAERPEGSISTLTIQRTEQRDSAMYRCASNIKGSGELSYEQYFGPGTRLTVT.

The CDR3 coding sequence is TGCAGCGCTGACTGGATGAACACTGAAGCTTTCTTT. Its translation is CSADWMNTEAFF. The chain is built from TRBV29-1 and TRBJ1-1; D unresolved. CDR1 is SQVTM and CDR2 is ANQGSEA in the germline V gene. Trimming left V 7 bases short and J 0 bases short, with 9 bases between. CDR3 length: 12 amino acids.

V gene TRBV29-1 combines with J gene TRBJ1-2; the D gene is possibly TRBD1 (5 bases). V was shortened by 0 bases and J by 4 bases, with 18 bases between the two germline ends. This CDR3 region has 16 residues. Germline V gives CDR1 SQVTM, CDR2 ANQGSEA. This CDR3 reads CSVEDKSGFGGYGYTF. The CDR3 DNA sequence: TGCAGCGTTGAAGACAAGTCAGGGTTCGGGGGCTATGGCTACACCTTC.

The chain couples TRBV9 to TRBJ2-7, with a tentative D call TRBD2 (7 bases). Germline CDR1 SGDLS, CDR2 YYNGEE. V lost 0 bases to trimming and J lost 6 bases, with 16 bases between them. The CDR3 is made up of 15 amino acids. Here the CDR3 DNA reads TGTGCCAGCAGCGTAGAAGGAGCGGGGACACGCGAGCAGTACTTC. Its protein is CASSVEGAGTREQYF.

The chain joins TRBV6-1 to TRBJ2-7, with a possible D match to TRBD1 (5 bases). With 2 bases removed from V and 9 bases from J, the gap between germline ends came to 11 bases. Germline CDR1 reads MNHNS; CDR2 reads SASEGT. The CDR3 is made up of 12 amino acids. In DNA, the CDR3 is TGTGCCAGCAGTGAATACCCCCAGGGGCAGTACTTC. This translates into CASSEYPQGQYF.

The chain couples TRBV12-5 to TRBJ1-5; D perhaps matches TRBD1 (6 bases). Deletions cut 8 bases from V and 4 bases from J, with 15 bases between. This CDR3 region has 14 residues. Germline V CDR1 and CDR2: LGHNT, FRNRAP. The CDR3 here is CASQEGQTNQPQHF. The CDR3 nucleotides read TGTGCTAGTCAGGAAGGACAGACGAATCAGCCCCAGCATTTT. The complete variable domain, with remaining parts taken from reference TRBV12-5 and TRBJ1-5, reads DARVTQTPRHKVTEMGQEVTMRCQPILGHNTVFWYRQTMMQGLELLAYFRNRAPLDDSGMPKDRFSAEMPDATLATLKIQPSEPRDSAVYFCASQEGQTNQPQHFGDGTRLSIL.

This chain joins TRBV9 and TRBJ2-1, with 9 bases aligning to TRBD2. This CDR3 region has 15 residues. Germline CDR1 reads SGDLS; CDR2 reads YYNGEE. Trimming cost V 6 bases and J 7 bases; bases outside gene matches: 11. The CDR3 DNA reads as TGTGCCAGCACCCCTGGCGGGAGGGCCGGGAATGAGCAGTTCTTC. Translated: CASTPGGRAGNEQFF.

V gene TRBV19 combines with J gene TRBJ1-5, with TRBD1 identical over 9 bases. The germline V gene encodes CDR1 LNHDA and CDR2 SQIVND (reference sequence). This CDR3 has 14 amino acids. The V and J ends lost 9 bases and 1 base, in that order; junction bases with no gene match: 4. The CDR3 here is CASNGQGSNQPQHF. CDR3 bases: TGTGCCAGCAACGGACAGGGGAGCAATCAGCCCCAGCATTTT.

CDR3 bases: TGTGCCATCAGACGAGGGGAGAGGGAGACCCAGTACTTC. Its translation: CAIRRGERETQYF. The chain links TRBV10-3 to TRBJ2-5; D possibly uses TRBD1 or TRBD2 (5 bases each). CDR3 size: 13 residues. The V end lost 6 bases, the J end lost 5 bases, and 13 bases lay between the germline ends. The V gene's germline CDR1 is ENHRY and CDR2 SYGVKD.

The rearrangement links TRBV5-4 to TRBJ1-5, with unresolved D. From germline, CDR1 is SGHNT and CDR2 YYREEE (reference sequence). Trimming took 3 bases from V and 2 from J, leaving 9 bases between them. This CDR3 has 14 residues. This CDR3 reads CASSSGRGNQPQHF. The CDR3 DNA is TGTGCCAGCAGCTCTGGACGGGGCAATCAGCCCCAGCATTTT.

The chain recombines TRBV28 with TRBJ1-2; D is possibly TRBD1 (5 bases). Germline V gene lookup returns CDR1 MDHEN and CDR2 SYDVKM. This CDR3 has 13 residues. The ends were cut back, 2 bases at V and 6 bases at J, with 10 bases in the middle. The CDR3 spells CASSLETGNGYTF. The CDR3 region has the DNA TGTGCCAGCAGTTTAGAAACAGGAAATGGCTACACCTTC.

V usage is TRBV7-3 and J usage is TRBJ1-2; 11 positions match TRBD1. The V gene's germline CDR1 is SGHTA and CDR2 FQGTGA. V lost 2 bases, J lost 7 bases, and 6 bases stayed unmatched. CDR3 length equals 15 residues. CDR3 in amino acids: CASSLVGTGGSGYTF. The CDR3, as DNA: TGTGCCAGCAGCTTAGTAGGGACAGGGGGAAGTGGCTACACCTTC.

This rearrangement joins TRBV27 to TRBJ2-7; D unclear. Germline assignment: CDR1 MNHEY and CDR2 SMNVEV (reference sequence). V lost 3 bases and J 5 bases, leaving 14 bases between the germline ends. There are 14 residues in the CDR3. CDR3 protein: CASSFDGYWDEQYF. The CDR3 DNA is TGTGCCAGCAGTTTCGACGGGTACTGGGACGAGCAGTACTTC.

The table lists this clone with a few counts. The chain links TRBV5-4 to TRBJ1-2; 9 bases are a match to TRBD1. Germline CDR1 is SGHNT and CDR2 is YYREEE (reference sequence). There are 17 residues in the CDR3. V lost 4 bases, J lost 8 bases, and 18 bases stayed unmatched. In DNA, the CDR3 is TGTGCCAGCAGCCCCACCTTGGGACAGGGCCCCCGAGAGGGCTACACCTTC. Encoded protein: CASSPTLGQGPREGYTF.

The chain uses TRBV29-1 and TRBJ2-1, with TRBD2 identical over 8 bases. V lost 7 bases, J lost 4 bases, and 6 bases stayed unmatched. The CDR3 is made up of 13 amino acids. Germline loops: CDR1 SQVTM, CDR2 ANQGSEA. The CDR3 DNA reads TGCAGCGCCTTAGCGGGATCGTACAATGAGCAGTTCTTC. This translates into CSALAGSYNEQFF.